These 2 T cell receptor beta chains came from one sample sequenced in a study of OX40 agonist ivuxolimab in advanced cancers. Here immunoSEQ multiplex PCR was the method, and the copy in TCRdb shows in-frame clones only, minus some. The table lists roughly 34,000 clones, over 85% of them singletons. The sequenced sample was CD4+ or CD8+ T cells sorted from blood, obtained in a trial of the OX40 agonist ivuxolimab. These receptors came from an adult with an advanced solid tumor such as melanoma, head and neck, liver or kidney cancer.

The chain uses TRBV7-2 and TRBJ2-7; no reliable D call. This CDR3 has 13 residues. Trimming pared 5 bases from V and 0 bases from J, leaving 8 bases between. Germline V gene sequence: CDR1 SGHTA, CDR2 FQGNSA. CDR3: CASSPSHSYEQYF. CDR3 nucleotide sequence: TGTGCCAGCAGCCCCTCTCACTCCTACGAGCAGTACTTC.

The CDR3 loop reads CASSTSTSGIDEQFF. CDR3 DNA: TGTGCCAGCAGCACCTCGACTAGCGGGATCGATGAGCAGTTCTTC. V and J are TRBV7-3 and TRBJ2-1; 11 bases map to TRBD2. The CDR3 spans 15 residues. Germline values: CDR1 SGHTA, CDR2 FQGTGA. The V and J ends lost 5 bases and 8 bases, in that order; junction bases with no gene match: 8.